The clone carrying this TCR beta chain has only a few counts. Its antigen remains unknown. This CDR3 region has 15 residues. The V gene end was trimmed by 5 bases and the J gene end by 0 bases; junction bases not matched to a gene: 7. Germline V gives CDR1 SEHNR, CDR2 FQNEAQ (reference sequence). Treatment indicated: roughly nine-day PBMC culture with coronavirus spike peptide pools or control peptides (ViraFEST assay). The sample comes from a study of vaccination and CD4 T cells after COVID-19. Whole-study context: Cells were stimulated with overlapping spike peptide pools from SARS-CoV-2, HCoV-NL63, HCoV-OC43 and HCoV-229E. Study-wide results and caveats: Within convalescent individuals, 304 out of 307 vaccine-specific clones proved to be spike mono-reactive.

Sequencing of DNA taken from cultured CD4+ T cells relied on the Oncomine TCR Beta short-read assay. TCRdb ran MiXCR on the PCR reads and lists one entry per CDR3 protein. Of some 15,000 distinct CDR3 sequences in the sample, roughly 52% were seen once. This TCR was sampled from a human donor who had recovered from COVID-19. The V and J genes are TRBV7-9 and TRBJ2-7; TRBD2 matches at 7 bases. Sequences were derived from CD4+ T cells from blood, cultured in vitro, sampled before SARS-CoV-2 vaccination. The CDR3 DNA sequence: TGTGCCAGCAGCAATAGCGGGTATAGCTCCTACGAGCAGTACTTC. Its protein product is CASSNSGYSSYEQYF.